Here is one T cell receptor (beta chain) with its context. Its antigen remains unidentified. Every immunoSEQ plate was one replicate of a subset's evenly spread DNA. This table comes from immunoSEQ multiplex PCR, and its TCRdb copy is limited to in-frame clones, with some not included. The table has around 980,000 clones, approximately 80% seen once. This record belongs to a study of shared clonotypes between healthy human individuals. The germline V gene has CDR1 SGDLS and CDR2 YYNGEE. Between the trimmed V and J ends, which lost 2 bases and 7 bases, there was a span of 18 bases. This CDR3 comprises 16 residues. A split of CD4+ cells into CD45RA+ naive and CD45RA-negative memory subsets was performed. The study, taken as a whole, reports: Some naive CD4 clonotypes, roughly 4.7%, turned up in common across a few donors.

This receptor was identified in a young man in good health. Some clones in this sample may be carry-over from other donors' samples. J is TRBJ2-2 and V is TRBV9; D might be TRBD1 or TRBD2, each matching 6 bases. What was sequenced was memory CD4+ T cells from PBMCs. Sample subset: CD45RA-negative fraction. CDR3: CASSVGTGADGGELFF. DNA for the CDR3: TGTGCCAGCAGCGTTGGCACGGGGGCGGACGGCGGGGAGCTGTTTTTT.